This TCR beta chain is drawn from a study of CD8 T cells in Susac syndrome. An amount of RNA that ranged from roughly 0.5 to 1 ug was reverse transcribed with random hexamers. Each CDR3 protein gets one entry after TCRdb re-called the immunoSEQ multiplex PCR reads with MiXCR. The sample gives approximately 210,000 distinct CDR3 sequences, over 90% of which show up once; over 0.15% is in the top ten. The CDR3 is 11 amino acids. The germline V gene encodes CDR1 DFQATT and CDR2 SNEGSKA (reference sequence). V was pared by 3 bases and J by 4 bases, with 5 bases between. Study-level points and caveats: Where Susac syndrome CD4+ T cell repertoires were concerned, no clonal expansion was evident.

In contrast to the negatively isolated CD8+ and CD4+ T cells, TEMRA cells were FACS-enriched. Comment on this clonotype: As yet, its antigen is unknown.

The TCR sequence derives from a human donor with Susac syndrome. Material for sequencing was CD4+ T cells from PBMCs. The rearrangement uses TRBV20-1 and TRBJ2-3; D is ambiguous. Written as DNA, the CDR3 is TGCAGTGCTAGTTATCCAGATACGCAGTATTTT. Translating it yields CSASYPDTQYF.